This T cell receptor beta chain came from a study of glioma-infiltrating T cells. Overall study results and limits: Non-neoplastic patients had below-expected tissue-blood divergence, while all gliomas exceeded expectation. CDR3 overlap between tissue and blood was very small.

TCR alpha and beta CDR3 regions were amplified from RNA using iRepertoire nested multiplex PCR. Tissue mRNA or PBMC total RNA, about 85-400 ng, went into one-step reverse transcription and amplification. TCRdb analysed the multiplex PCR reads with MiXCR anew, one entry per CDR3 protein. The table records roughly 120,000 distinct CDR3 sequences, 25% of them present only once. This CDR3 comprises 13 residues. In germline, CDR1 is SQVTM, CDR2 ANQGSEA. V shed 6 bases and J shed 4 bases, with 15 bases lying between them. The sample holds many counts of this clonotype. The antigen is not known. The gene calls are TRBV29-1 and TRBJ1-1, with D perhaps TRBD1 (6 bases). The sequenced sample consisted of glioma tissue, nonneoplastic brain tissue, or PBMCs (not recorded which). The TCR was taken from a human donor with low-grade glioma or glioblastoma, undergoing nonglioma brain surgery, or in good health (not recorded which). This chain's CDR3 is CSVYQGRATEAFF. CDR3 DNA: TGCAGCGTCTACCAGGGGCGGGCCACTGAAGCTTTCTTT.